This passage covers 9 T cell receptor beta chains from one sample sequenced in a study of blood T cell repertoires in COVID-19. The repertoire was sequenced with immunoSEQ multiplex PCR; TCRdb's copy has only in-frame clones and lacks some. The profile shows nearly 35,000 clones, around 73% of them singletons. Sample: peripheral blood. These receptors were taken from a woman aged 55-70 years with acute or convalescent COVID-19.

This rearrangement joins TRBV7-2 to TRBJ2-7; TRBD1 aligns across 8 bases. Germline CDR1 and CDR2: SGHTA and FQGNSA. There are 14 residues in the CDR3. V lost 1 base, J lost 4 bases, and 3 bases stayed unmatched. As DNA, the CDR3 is TGTGCCAGCAGCTTAGTACAGGGGGTATACGAGCAGTACTTC. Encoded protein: CASSLVQGVYEQYF.

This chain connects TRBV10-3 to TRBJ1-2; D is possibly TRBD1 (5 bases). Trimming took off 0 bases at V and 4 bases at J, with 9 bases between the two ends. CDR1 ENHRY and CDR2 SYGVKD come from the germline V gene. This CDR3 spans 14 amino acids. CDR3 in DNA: TGTGCCATCAGTGAGTCCAGGGAGGGCTATGGCTACACCTTC. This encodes CAISESREGYGYTF.

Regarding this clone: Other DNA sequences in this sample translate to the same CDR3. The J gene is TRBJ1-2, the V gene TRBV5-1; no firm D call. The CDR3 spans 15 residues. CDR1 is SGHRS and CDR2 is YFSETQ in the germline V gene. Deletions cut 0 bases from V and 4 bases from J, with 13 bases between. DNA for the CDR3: TGCGCCAGCAGCTTGGGTCCGGGATCCGGCTATGGCTACACCTTC. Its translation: CASSLGPGSGYGYTF.

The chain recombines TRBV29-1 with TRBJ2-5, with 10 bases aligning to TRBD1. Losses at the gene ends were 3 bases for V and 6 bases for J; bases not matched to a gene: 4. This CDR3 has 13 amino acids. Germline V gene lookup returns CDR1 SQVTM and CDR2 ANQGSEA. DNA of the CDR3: TGCAGCGTTGACGCGACAGGGGGCAAGACCCAGTACTTC. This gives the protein CSVDATGGKTQYF.

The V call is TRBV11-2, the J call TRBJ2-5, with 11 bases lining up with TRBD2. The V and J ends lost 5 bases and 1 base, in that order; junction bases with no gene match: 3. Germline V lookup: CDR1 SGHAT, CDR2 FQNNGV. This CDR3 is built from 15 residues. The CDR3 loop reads CASSRGTSGQETQYF. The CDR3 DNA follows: TGTGCCAGCAGCCGGGGGACTAGCGGCCAAGAGACCCAGTACTTC.

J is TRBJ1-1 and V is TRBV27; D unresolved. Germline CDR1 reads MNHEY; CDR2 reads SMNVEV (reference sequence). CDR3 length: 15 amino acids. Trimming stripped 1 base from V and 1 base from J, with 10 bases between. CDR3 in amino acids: CASSLFWTGNTEAFF. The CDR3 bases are TGTGCCAGCAGTTTATTCTGGACTGGGAACACTGAAGCTTTCTTT.

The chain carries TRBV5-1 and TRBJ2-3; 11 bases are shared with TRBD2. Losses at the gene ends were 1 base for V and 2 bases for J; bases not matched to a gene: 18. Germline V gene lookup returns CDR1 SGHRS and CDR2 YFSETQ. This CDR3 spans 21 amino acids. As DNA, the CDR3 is TGCGCCAGCAGCTTGATGGACACTAGCGGGGGCCCTTTATCCTCCACAGATACGCAGTATTTT. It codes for CASSLMDTSGGPLSSTDTQYF.

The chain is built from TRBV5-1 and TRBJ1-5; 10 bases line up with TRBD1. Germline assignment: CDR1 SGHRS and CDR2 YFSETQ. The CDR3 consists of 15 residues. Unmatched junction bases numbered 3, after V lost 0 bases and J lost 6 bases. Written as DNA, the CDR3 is TGCGCCAGCAGCTTGGAAGGACAGGGGGGTCAGCCCCAGCATTTT. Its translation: CASSLEGQGGQPQHF.

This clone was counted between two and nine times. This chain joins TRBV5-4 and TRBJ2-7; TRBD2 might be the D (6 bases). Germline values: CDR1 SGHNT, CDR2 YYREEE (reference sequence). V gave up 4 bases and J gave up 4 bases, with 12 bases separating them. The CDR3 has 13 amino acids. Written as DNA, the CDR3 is TGTGCCAGCAGCCCGTTCGCGGGGTACGAGCAGTACTTC. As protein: CASSPFAGYEQYF.